This TCR beta chain was profiled in a study of CD8+CD57+ T cells in acquired aplastic anemia. Study in general: DNA per sorted CD4+ or CD8+ sample ranged roughly 0.19 to 27.4 ug, averaging around 3.1 ug.

The use of genomic DNA as template underpinned the TCR beta VDJ and CDR3 profiling. TCRdb called the reads again in MiXCR, with one record for every CDR3 protein. The sample yields about 400,000 distinct CDR3 sequences, 55% to 70% seen once. This clonotype occurred many times. Sequenced material: sorted CD4+, CD8+, or CD8+CD57+ T cells (not recorded which) from PBMCs. The clonotype originates from a human donor in good health, serving as a control.

The CDR3 sequence: CASSKAPGLILVNGYTF. The CDR3 DNA reads as TGTGCCAGCAGCAAAGCCCCGGGACTCATTCTTGTGAATGGCTACACCTTC. The V and J genes are TRBV7-2 and TRBJ1-2, with a possible D match to TRBD1 (5 bases). There are 17 residues in the CDR3. Deletions cut 5 bases from V and 6 bases from J, with 25 bases between. The germline gives CDR1 SGHTA, CDR2 FQGNSA.